The TCR beta chain described here comes from a study of blood T cell repertoires in COVID-19. Study-level background: From T cells, B-cell-depleted T cells, or PBMCs came the material, which was cDNA or gDNA.

Trimming left V 2 bases short and J 4 bases short, with 14 bases between. Germline CDR1 and CDR2: SGHAT and FQNNGV. The CDR3 consists of 15 residues. Clones were read by immunoSEQ multiplex PCR, and TCRdb kept only the in-frame ones, dropping some. Here the sample spans 200,000 to 250,000 clones, 60% to 85% being singletons. Sequencing was carried out using peripheral blood. The chain couples TRBV11-2 to TRBJ2-5; TRBD2 might be the D (5 bases). This clonotype was obtained from a woman aged 70-85 years with acute or convalescent COVID-19. Here the CDR3 DNA reads TGTGCCAGCAGCTTAAATGCGGATAGCGCAGAGACCCAGTACTTC. It codes for CASSLNADSAETQYF.